This entry is about one T cell receptor (beta chain). The antigen is undetermined. These data are taken from a study of regulatory T cells in long-lasting Graves disease. The CDR3 consists of 14 residues. Germline CDR1 DFQATT, CDR2 SNEGSKA (reference sequence). V shed 6 bases and J 2 bases; nucleotides not matched to a gene: 8. Time point of the sample: newly diagnosed GD, antithyroid drugs for less than 3 months. Researchers made the TCR library from RNA that was extracted from PBMCs. The patients included were those that came from an endocrinology department in Xi'an, China. Broader study findings: Persistent cases favored TRBV28, TRBJ1-2 and TRBJ2-5.

With iRepertoire HTBI primers and Arm-PCR of CDR3 regions, TCR beta libraries were built. TCRdb reprocessed the multiplex PCR reads with MiXCR, giving one entry per CDR3 protein. Found here are approximately 300,000 distinct CDR3 sequences, 15% to 20% of them singletons; the top ten hold about 36%. The sample in question was peripheral blood mononuclear cells (PBMCs), obtained at new diagnosis, from a patient treated with antithyroid drugs. The TCR originated in a female donor with Graves disease. The chain combines TRBV20-1 with TRBJ2-3; 7 positions match TRBD2. The CDR3 region is CSAPVGTTTDTQYF. The CDR3 nucleotides read TGCAGTGCCCCGGTGGGGACTACCACAGATACGCAGTATTTT.